This TCR beta chain was captured in a study of beta chain features in type 1 diabetes. CDR3 size: 12 residues. The germline CDR1 and CDR2 sequences are GTSNPN and SVGIG (reference sequence). Trimming took 5 bases from V and 1 from J, leaving 8 bases between them. Only one heparinised blood draw was taken per donor, and its volume averaged about 120 mL. Broader study findings: Whether HLA type affects TCRB rearrangement stayed undetermined in the present work. All four CD4+ subsets from Type 1 diabetes patients carried moderately but significantly shorter TCRB CDR3s.

In its sample, this clone was seen a few times. The antigen remains undetermined. The isolated RNA, all of it, was reverse transcribed, so expressed TCRB transcripts were what got sequenced. Data came from immunoSEQ multiplex PCR; TCRdb stores just in-frame clones and leaves some out. The sample contains 130,000 to 150,000 clones, about 13% of which appear only once. Sequencing input: central memory CD4+ T cells from blood. The source is a young man with type 1 diabetes. V and J are TRBV30 and TRBJ2-5; a weak D match, TRBD2 (5 bases). This CDR3 is CAWEGGQETQYF. DNA for the CDR3: TGTGCCTGGGAGGGCGGCCAAGAGACCCAGTACTTC.